Following are 23 T cell receptor beta chains from one sample sequenced in a study of beta chain features in type 1 diabetes. These TCRs are of unknown antigen specificity. Regarding the study as a whole: Type 1 diabetes patients had TCRB CDR3s that were shorter (moderately but significantly so) in all four CD4+ subsets.

The isolated RNA, all of it, was reverse transcribed, so expressed TCRB transcripts were what got sequenced. The protocol was immunoSEQ multiplex PCR, while the TCRdb copy is restricted to in-frame clones and leaves out a portion. The sample shows under 350,000 clones, approximately 14% of them seen only once. The sequenced material came from naive CD4+ T cells from blood. The receptor source for this set is a man in his thirties or forties with type 1 diabetes.

The chain employs TRBV7-9 and TRBJ2-1; 11 bases match TRBD2. The CDR3 contains 16 residues. Germline lookup yields CDR1 SEHNR and CDR2 FQNEAQ (reference sequence). V trimming: 5 bases; J trimming: 0 bases; junction bases outside the gene matches: 3. The CDR3 nucleotides read TGTGCCAGCAGCACAACTAGCGGGAGCTCCTACAATGAGCAGTTCTTC. Protein sequence: CASSTTSGSSYNEQFF. The full variable domain, completed using reference TRBV7-9 and TRBJ2-1, is DTGVSQNPRHKITKRGQNVTFRCDPISEHNRLYWYRQTLGQGPEFLTYFQNEAQLEKSRLLSDRFSAERPKGSFSTLEIQRTEQGDSAMYLCASSTTSGSSYNEQFFGPGTRLTVL.

The chain links TRBV14 to TRBJ1-5, with D maybe TRBD1 (6 bases). V lost 4 bases and J lost 5, with 15 bases in between. Germline values: CDR1 SGHDN, CDR2 FVKESK. The CDR3 loop spans 15 amino acids. Written as DNA, the CDR3 is TGTGCCAGCAGCCCCGGGGCAGGGGCGGATCAGCCCCAGCATTTT. Residues: CASSPGAGADQPQHF.

This clone occurred a few times. This chain links TRBV5-1 with TRBJ2-5; 10 bases fit TRBD2. This CDR3 has 17 amino acids. V gave up 6 bases and J gave up 5 bases; unmatched junction bases: 16. The V gene's germline CDR1 is SGHRS and CDR2 YFSETQ. In DNA, the CDR3 is TGCGCCAGCATCTTAAATGGGGCTAGCGGGGGCGAGGAGACCCAGTACTTC. Its protein is CASILNGASGGEETQYF.

This clone has a handful of counts. This CDR3 is also generated by other DNA sequences in the sample. The V gene is TRBV28, the J gene TRBJ1-1, with no clear D. Trimming cost V 3 bases and J 4 bases, with 3 bases left between them. This CDR3 has 11 amino acids. CDR1 is MDHEN and CDR2 is SYDVKM in the germline V gene. CDR3 amino acids: CASSFLTEAFF. CDR3 bases: TGTGCCAGCAGTTTCCTCACTGAAGCTTTCTTT.

There are a few counts of this clone. This rearrangement joins TRBV2 to TRBJ2-5; D may be TRBD1 (6 bases). Germline V lookup: CDR1 SNHLY, CDR2 FYNNEI. The CDR3 sequence is 14 residues long. The germline V and J ends were trimmed by 1 base and 5 bases, with 11 bases remaining between them. The CDR3 sequence: CASSEDDRWETQYF. For the CDR3, the DNA is TGTGCCAGCAGTGAAGATGACAGGTGGGAGACCCAGTACTTC.

This chain links TRBV7-9 with TRBJ1-2; possible D gene TRBD1, 6 bases. Germline CDR1 is SEHNR and CDR2 is FQNEAQ (reference sequence). The CDR3 contains 12 residues. Trimming removed 0 bases from V and 12 bases from J, with 11 bases in between. Here the CDR3 DNA reads TGTGCCAGCAGCTTAGCCCGGACAGATCACACCTTC. Translation: CASSLARTDHTF.

The chain uses TRBV5-1 and TRBJ2-2, with 10 bases identical to TRBD2. The CDR3 runs 16 residues. V shed 1 base and J 6 bases; nucleotides not matched to a gene: 6. Germline V CDR1 and CDR2: SGHRS, YFSETQ. The CDR3 nucleotides are TGCGCCAGCAGCTTGCTAGCGGGAGTCGGTTCCGGGGAGCTGTTTTTT. Encoded protein: CASSLLAGVGSGELFF.

This CDR3 is CASSPLNREWNEQFF. CDR3 DNA: TGTGCCAGCAGCCCTTTAAACCGGGAGTGGAATGAGCAGTTCTTC. The V call is TRBV28, the J call TRBJ2-1, with D perhaps TRBD2 (6 bases). CDR3 size: 15 residues. Trimming pared 6 bases from V and 7 bases from J, leaving 19 bases between. In germline, CDR1 is MDHEN, CDR2 SYDVKM.

The chain uses TRBV10-3 and TRBJ1-1, with D perhaps matching TRBD1 (6 bases). CDR1 ENHRY and CDR2 SYGVKD come from the germline V gene. Trimming took off 4 bases at V and 1 base at J, with 16 bases between the two ends. This CDR3 contains 16 residues. CDR3 protein: CAISGGGHKGNTEAFF. In nucleotides, the CDR3 is TGTGCCATCAGTGGCGGGGGCCACAAGGGGAACACTGAAGCTTTCTTT.

J is TRBJ2-7 and V is TRBV7-3; 7 nucleotides align to TRBD1. This CDR3 contains 13 residues. Germline V gene sequence: CDR1 SGHTA, CDR2 FQGTGA. Trimming cost V 5 bases and J 6 bases; bases outside gene matches: 7. The CDR3 DNA reads as TGTGCCAGCAGCGTCGAACAGGGGTCCGAGCAGTACTTC. Translation gives CASSVEQGSEQYF.

In this sample, this clone turned up a few times. CDR3 protein: CASSQDEGRNNEQFF. In nucleotides, the CDR3 is TGCGCCAGCAGCCAAGATGAGGGCCGGAACAATGAGCAGTTCTTC. This rearrangement joins TRBV4-3 to TRBJ2-1, with D perhaps matching TRBD2 (5 bases). Germline values: CDR1 LGHNA, CDR2 YSLEER. The CDR3 sequence is 15 residues long. Trimming cost V 0 bases and J 5 bases, with 11 bases left between them.

In its sample, this clone was seen a few times. The chain uses TRBV28 and TRBJ1-1; the D is unclear. Trimming stripped 1 base from V and 7 bases from J, with 7 bases between. Germline V CDR1 and CDR2: MDHEN, SYDVKM. CDR3 length: 12 residues. This CDR3 is CASSLFGFEAFF. Written as DNA, the CDR3 is TGTGCCAGCAGTTTATTCGGGTTTGAAGCTTTCTTT.

This clone has only a few counts. V and J are TRBV27 and TRBJ2-3; 8 bases match TRBD2. After removal of 8 bases from V and 2 bases from J, the junction contained 9 bases not matched to a gene. The CDR3 spans 15 residues. Germline CDR1 is MNHEY and CDR2 is SMNVEV (reference sequence). The CDR3 reads CASHAGAGDTDTQYF. CDR3 nucleotide sequence: TGTGCCAGCCACGCTGGAGCGGGAGACACAGATACGCAGTATTTT.

Only a few counts were recorded for this clone. The chain is built from TRBV9 and TRBJ2-1; no clear D. CDR1 is SGDLS and CDR2 is YYNGEE in the germline V gene. The CDR3 sequence is 16 residues long. V lost 4 bases and J lost 0, with 14 bases in between. Here the CDR3 reads CASSSRLKSSYNEQFF. CDR3 nucleotide sequence: TGTGCCAGCAGCTCTCGACTGAAGAGCTCCTACAATGAGCAGTTCTTC.

This clone was observed a few times. For the CDR3, the DNA is TGTGCCAGCAGCGTAGGGGGCAGGGCCTACGAGCAGTACTTC. Amino acid sequence: CASSVGGRAYEQYF. The J gene is TRBJ2-7, the V gene TRBV9, with TRBD1 as a possible D gene (5 bases). From germline, CDR1 is SGDLS and CDR2 YYNGEE. The CDR3 spans 14 residues. V was cut by 0 bases and J by 2 bases, with 9 bases left in between.

This clone was recorded a few times. V gene TRBV2 combines with J gene TRBJ2-7; TRBD2 matches 10 bases. The V gene end was trimmed by 8 bases and the J gene end by 5 bases; junction bases not matched to a gene: 12. The CDR3 runs 15 residues. The germline gives CDR1 SNHLY, CDR2 FYNNEI. The chain's CDR3 is CASGLLAGVTHEQYF. Written as DNA, the CDR3 is TGTGCCAGCGGCCTTCTAGCGGGAGTAACCCACGAGCAGTACTTC.

This chain joins TRBV7-2 and TRBJ2-1, with 9 nucleotides matching TRBD2. The CDR3 extends over 18 amino acids. V lost 4 bases to trimming and J lost 7 bases; unmatched junction nucleotides: 17. CDR1 SGHTA and CDR2 FQGNSA come from the germline V gene. The CDR3 DNA is TGTGCCAGCAGCTCCCGTCGGGGGGTAGCGGGAGCTGGTAATGAGCAGTTCTTC. Its protein product is CASSSRRGVAGAGNEQFF.

The chain employs TRBV6-1 and TRBJ2-1; 14 bases line up with TRBD2. The CDR3 has 15 residues. Germline V gene data show CDR1 as MNHNS and CDR2 as SASEGT. V shed 5 bases, J shed 7 bases, and the junction held 4 bases outside the gene matches. CDR3 nucleotides: TGTGCCAGCAGTCCCGGGACTAGCGGGAGTAATGAGCAGTTCTTC. This translates into CASSPGTSGSNEQFF.

The table lists this clone with a few counts. The J gene is TRBJ1-1, the V gene TRBV9; no reliable D call. Germline V gives CDR1 SGDLS, CDR2 YYNGEE. This CDR3 has 14 residues. The V end lost 0 bases, the J end lost 1 base, and 7 bases lay between the germline ends. CDR3 residues: CASSVGEGNTEAFF. The CDR3, as DNA: TGTGCCAGCAGCGTAGGGGAGGGGAACACTGAAGCTTTCTTT.

This clone has just a few counts. The chain joins TRBV7-2 to TRBJ2-7; the match to TRBD2 covers 7 bases. CDR1 and CDR2 (germline): SGHTA, FQGNSA. V trimming: 2 bases; J trimming: 0 bases; junction bases outside the gene matches: 7. The CDR3 is 16 amino acids. CDR3: CASSLRLGGSSYEQYF. The CDR3, as DNA: TGTGCCAGCAGCTTAAGGTTGGGGGGGAGCTCCTACGAGCAGTACTTC.

The chain is built from TRBV7-9 and TRBJ1-2; 8 bases map to TRBD1. V dropped 5 bases and J dropped 4; count of bases not matched to a gene: 3. CDR1 SEHNR and CDR2 FQNEAQ come from the germline V gene (reference sequence). CDR3 length equals 13 residues. CDR3 protein: CASSLQGAYGYTF. In DNA, the CDR3 is TGTGCCAGCAGCCTTCAGGGGGCCTATGGCTACACCTTC.

The rearrangement uses TRBV9 and TRBJ2-7, with 7 bases aligning to TRBD1. Germline CDR1 is SGDLS and CDR2 is YYNGEE. The CDR3 has 14 residues. The V and J ends lost 3 bases and 3 bases, in that order; junction bases with no gene match: 6. CDR3 loop: CASSAVQGDYEQYF. The CDR3 coding sequence is TGTGCCAGCAGCGCCGTCCAGGGGGACTACGAGCAGTACTTC.

This clone turned up a few times. The chain joins TRBV5-6 to TRBJ2-3; D perhaps matches TRBD2 (6 bases). The V gene lost 3 bases and the J gene lost 6 bases, with 14 bases spanning the gap. The CDR3 consists of 14 residues. Germline lookup yields CDR1 SGHDT and CDR2 YYEEEE. The CDR3 loop is CASSWGVGADTQYF. The CDR3 DNA sequence: TGTGCCAGCAGCTGGGGGGTAGGGGCCGATACGCAGTATTTT.